This T cell receptor beta chain was documented in a study of cytomegalovirus exposure and HLA in healthy donors. Regarding the study as a whole: Cytomegalovirus association was assigned to approximately 160 TCR beta chains. The majority of TCR sequences were rare, yet some public TCRs appeared in many donors. A classifier reportedly called cytomegalovirus status with high sensitivity and specificity.

Trimming shortened V by 2 bases and J by 0 bases, and 9 bases separated the two germline ends. The length of the CDR3 is 15 residues. Germline loops: CDR1 MNHNS, CDR2 SASEGT. Among the 100 to 150 subjects of the validation cohort, separate from the approximately 670-subject first cohort, were the donors. TCRdb keeps only in-frame clones here, not all; method: immunoSEQ multiplex PCR. The sample carries roughly 330,000 clones, about nine tenths recorded once. About this clone itself: What it binds is unknown.

Sequenced material: PBMCs. The sequence was obtained from a woman aged 25 to 39 in good health and CMV-seropositive. This chain uses TRBV6-1 with TRBJ2-3; D gene unclear. The CDR3 sequence: CASSELGDSTDTQYF. The DNA for the CDR3 is TGTGCCAGCAGTGAATTAGGAGACAGCACAGATACGCAGTATTTT.